A selection of T cell receptor beta chains follows, all from one sample in a study of blood T cells in healthy people across ages. TCRdb called the 5' RACE reads again in MiXCR, with one record for every CDR3 protein. The data contain roughly 1.5 million distinct CDR3 sequences, roughly 43% of them seen just once; the ten biggest clones take up approximately 4%. Material for sequencing was blood. The receptors shown here come from a young woman in good health. Each CDR3 is given with its conserved first and last residue. A D gene is named only where the DNA matches it firmly. Part of the rows lack a size; the others show once, few, many or a class for expanded clones.

V	size	J	D	DNA	CDR3
TRBV6-2/TRBV6-3	NA	TRBJ2-5	NA	TGTGCCAGCAGAAGGGACAACGAAGGGCAGTACTTC	CASRRDNEGQYF
TRBV18	NA	TRBJ1-5	NA	TGTGCCAGCTCAGCCGTGGCGGACCAGCCCCAGCATTTT	CASSAVADQPQHF
TRBV5-1	NA	TRBJ1-4	NA	TGCGCCAGCTCTTGGACCGGGGATGGGCCAACTAATGAAAAACTGTTTTTT	CASSWTGDGPTNEKLFF
TRBV12-3/TRBV12-4	few	TRBJ2-7	NA	TGTGCCAGCAGTATATGGCCTGTTTACGAGCAGTACTTC	CASSIWPVYEQYF
TRBV4-1	many	TRBJ2-5	TRBD1	TGCGCCAGCAGATCCGGGACAGTAGAGACCCAGTACTTC	CASRSGTVETQYF
TRBV29-1	many	TRBJ2-7	TRBD1	TGCAGCGTTGGCTGGGACAGGGGCGACGAGCAGTACTTC	CSVGWDRGDEQYF
TRBV6-2/TRBV6-3	NA	TRBJ2-7	NA	TGTGCCAGCAGAGGAGGGGGATGCGAGCAGTACTTC	CASRGGGCEQYF
TRBV27	few	TRBJ1-3	NA	TGTGCCAGCAGTTTAACGGTTGGAAACACCATATATTTT	CASSLTVGNTIYF
TRBV28	NA	TRBJ2-2	NA	TGTGCCAGCACGATGGGGCCCCCTCGGGAGCTGTTTTTT	CASTMGPPRELFF
TRBV20-1	NA	TRBJ1-1	NA	TGCAGTGCTGCCTTCTTTGGGAAAGGCACTGAAGCTTTCTTT	CSAAFFGKGTEAFF
TRBV7-2	NA	TRBJ2-7	NA	TGTGCCAGCAGCAGACAAACAAGGAGCTCCTACAATGAGCAGTACTTC	CASSRQTRSSYNEQYF
TRBV7-7	NA	TRBJ2-1	TRBD1	TGTGCTAGCAGCTTAGGGAGACAGGGAAGTAGTGAGCAGTTCTTC	CASSLGRQGSSEQFF
TRBV20-1	NA	TRBJ2-1	TRBD2	TGCAGTGCCACTTGGGGACTAGCGGGAGACAAGCAGTTCTTC	CSATWGLAGDKQFF
TRBV20-1	NA	TRBJ1-3	TRBD1	TGCAGTGCTCGGGACAGGGGGCTTTTTGGAAACACCATATATTTT	CSARDRGLFGNTIYF
TRBV7-9	NA	TRBJ2-1	TRBD1	TGTGCCAGCAGCGATAACAGGGGGAGCTCCTACAATGAGCAGTTCTTC	CASSDNRGSSYNEQFF
TRBV20-1	NA	TRBJ1-1	NA	TGCAGTGCTAGGAGGACCGGGATTTCTGGAGCTTTCTTT	CSARRTGISGAFF
TRBV7-2	NA	TRBJ2-3	NA	TGTGCCAGCAGCTTCGTGCTGACAGATACGCAGTATTTT	CASSFVLTDTQYF
TRBV25-1	few	TRBJ1-5	NA	TGTGCCAGCAGTGAATCAGGGGCGAGCAATCAGCCCCAGCATTTT	CASSESGASNQPQHF
TRBV30	NA	TRBJ1-1	TRBD1	TGTGCCTGGAGTGTAAGGGGGCTGGTGAACACTGAAGCTTTCTTT	CAWSVRGLVNTEAFF
TRBV28	once	TRBJ1-2	NA	TGTGCCAGCAGCCCCAACATTGGGAAATATGGCTACACCTTC	CASSPNIGKYGYTF
TRBV4-1	NA	TRBJ1-1	NA	TGCGCCAGCAGCCAACCGGACGGAAATGAAGCTTTCTTT	CASSQPDGNEAFF
TRBV21-1	few	TRBJ1-4	NA	TGTGCCAGCAGCAAAGGAGGGGGCAGGAGAACTAATGAAAAACTGTTTTTT	CASSKGGGRRTNEKLFF
TRBV29-1	few	TRBJ2-7	NA	TGCAGCGTTGTACTAGAGGACTACGAGCAGTACTTC	CSVVLEDYEQYF
TRBV2	NA	TRBJ2-5	NA	TGTGCCAGCACTGACGGGTATTCCTACAATGAGCAGTACTTC	CASTDGYSYNEQYF
TRBV4-2	NA	TRBJ2-2	NA	TGTGCCAGCAGCGGGGGAGCTAGTAACGCCGGGGAGCTGTTTTTT	CASSGGASNAGELFF
TRBV18	few	TRBJ1-2	NA	TGTGCCAGCTCACCAAAGGATAACTATGGCTACACCTTC	CASSPKDNYGYTF
TRBV10-3	NA	TRBJ2-1	TRBD2	TGTGCCATCAGTGAGGGAACTAGCGGGGCCAATGAGCAGTTCTTC	CAISEGTSGANEQFF
TRBV6-5	NA	TRBJ2-3	TRBD2	TGTGCCAGCAGGAAACCTAGCGGGGGACTCACGAATACGCAGTATTTT	CASRKPSGGLTNTQYF
TRBV7-9	NA	TRBJ2-7	NA	TGTGCCAGCAGCCCTCACAACAGGTCGAGCTCCTACGAGCAGAACTTC	CASSPHNRSSSYEQNF
TRBV6-1	NA	TRBJ2-5	TRBD1	TGTGCCAGCAGTGAATACGGACAGGGAGAGACCCAGTACTTC	CASSEYGQGETQYF
TRBV6-2/TRBV6-3	NA	TRBJ1-2	NA	TGTGCCAGCAGTTACTCGAATCGGGATCGCTACACCTTC	CASSYSNRDRYTF
TRBV27	many	TRBJ1-2	NA	TGTGCCAGCAGTCCAGGGAGCGACTATGGCTACACCTTC	CASSPGSDYGYTF
TRBV20-1	NA	TRBJ1-2	TRBD1	TGCAGTGCTAGCCCCAAGGGGGCTGGCTATGGCTACACCTTC	CSASPKGAGYGYTF
TRBV3-1	few	TRBJ1-5	NA	TGTGCCAGCAGCCAAGGAGGCAGGGGTAGAAGCAATCAGCCCCAGCATTTT	CASSQGGRGRSNQPQHF
TRBV29-1	NA	TRBJ1-1	NA	TGCAGCGTTGCGACGTGGCAGACCCTGAACACTGAAGCTTTCTTT	CSVATWQTLNTEAFF
TRBV12-5	NA	TRBJ2-6	NA	TGTGCTAGTGGTTTGCCCCTTGGGGGGCGCGGGGCCAACGTCCTGACTTTC	CASGLPLGGRGANVLTF
TRBV4-2	few	TRBJ1-1	NA	TGTGCCAGCAGCCAAGATACGGTCAGGCCCGAAGCTTTCTTT	CASSQDTVRPEAFF
TRBV6-5	few	TRBJ1-5	NA	TGTGCCAGCAGTTACTCGACGGCAGGAGATCAGCCCCAGCATTTT	CASSYSTAGDQPQHF
TRBV19	NA	TRBJ2-1	TRBD2	TGTGCCACCTCCCCGGGAGGGGTCGATGAGCAGTTCTTC	CATSPGGVDEQFF
TRBV4-3	NA	TRBJ2-1	TRBD2	TGCGCCAGCAGCCAAGATAGCGGGGTAGGGGCCCAACAGTTCTTC	CASSQDSGVGAQQFF
TRBV6-1	few	TRBJ2-7	NA	TGTGCCAGCAGTATTCCGAGGGGCGGTTCCTACGAGCAGTACTTC	CASSIPRGGSYEQYF
TRBV27	NA	TRBJ2-7	TRBD2	TGTGTCAGCAGCAGACTAGCGGGAGGGGTCAGTGAGCAGTACTTC	CVSSRLAGGVSEQYF
TRBV27	NA	TRBJ2-1	TRBD2	TGTGCCAGCAGTCCGCTTACTAGCGGGAGTACTGATGAGCAGTTCTTC	CASSPLTSGSTDEQFF
TRBV29-1	many	TRBJ2-7	TRBD1	TGCAGCGTTGGACAGGGGGCCTACGAGCAGTACTTC	CSVGQGAYEQYF
TRBV12-3/TRBV12-4	NA	TRBJ2-7	NA	TGTGCCAGCAGTCGCCCCGGGGGAGCCGAGCAGTACTTC	CASSRPGGAEQYF
TRBV7-2	few	TRBJ2-1	NA	TGTGCCAGCAGCTTCCTAGCAGCCTTTATGAATGAGCAGTTCTTC	CASSFLAAFMNEQFF
TRBV6-2/TRBV6-3	few	TRBJ2-2	NA	TGTGCCAGCAGCCTAACCAAGGCCGGGGAGCTGTTTTTT	CASSLTKAGELFF
TRBV28	NA	TRBJ2-5	TRBD1	TGTGCCAGCAGTTTCCTCCGGGACAGACAAAATAAAGAGACCCAGTACTTC	CASSFLRDRQNKETQYF
TRBV7-9	NA	TRBJ1-2	TRBD1	TGTGCCAGCAGCTTGGGACAGACCGCCTATGGCTACACCTTC	CASSLGQTAYGYTF
TRBV6-5	few	TRBJ1-1	TRBD1	TGTGCCAGCAGTCCTCCGGGACAGGGGGGCACTGAAGCTTTCTTT	CASSPPGQGGTEAFF
TRBV4-1	few	TRBJ1-2	NA	TGCGCCAGCAGCACGCGGGAGGACTATGGCTACACCTTC	CASSTREDYGYTF
TRBV5-1	NA	TRBJ2-3	TRBD1	TGCGCCAGCAGCCTGGGGACAGGGTTTACAGATACGCAGTATTTT	CASSLGTGFTDTQYF
TRBV25-1	NA	TRBJ2-1	NA	TGTGCCAGCAGTGATCAAGCGGGTCCTGGGGAGACCCAGTTCTTC	CASSDQAGPGETQFF
TRBV7-6	NA	TRBJ2-6	NA	TGTGCCAGCAGCGATCTGGACAGCCACTCTGGGGCCAACGTCCTGACTTTC	CASSDLDSHSGANVLTF
TRBV7-2	few	TRBJ2-7	TRBD1	TGTGCCAGCAGCTTCGCGGGACAGGGGTTCGACGAGCAGTACTTC	CASSFAGQGFDEQYF
TRBV5-4	NA	TRBJ2-1	NA	TGTGCCAGCAGCTCAAGTTTGAGGACGGCCAACAATGAGCAGTTCTTC	CASSSSLRTANNEQFF
TRBV7-7	NA	TRBJ1-1	TRBD1	TGTGCTAGCAGCCCCTTCAGGGGGCACCTGAACACTGAAGCTTTCTTT	CASSPFRGHLNTEAFF
TRBV27	NA	TRBJ2-2	NA	TGTGCCAGCAGAACACAGGGAATCGGGGAGCTGTTTTTT	CASRTQGIGELFF
TRBV6-2/TRBV6-3	few	TRBJ2-1	TRBD2	TGTGCCAGCAGTTACTGGGGACTAGCAGGGAATGAGCAGTTCTTC	CASSYWGLAGNEQFF
TRBV7-9	NA	TRBJ2-5	NA	TGTGCCAGCAGCTTTCGGCGCGCGTTCGAAGAGACCCAGTACTTC	CASSFRRAFEETQYF